This T cell receptor (beta chain) was recorded in a study of post-analysis software for immune sequencing data. Findings and caveats of the study: There were five TRBV segments more frequent in patients than controls, and TRBV5-6, TRBV5-1 and TRBV20-1 were among them. Comparison with controls showed significantly lower normalized Chao1 diversity in multiple sclerosis patients.

For this clonotype: Antigen specificity is unknown.

Each TCR beta cDNA library carried unique molecular identifiers. Via MiXCR, TCRdb re-called the PCR reads, giving one row per CDR3 protein. The repertoire has some 370,000 distinct CDR3 sequences, roughly 36% of them found once; the top ten carry around an eighth. This CDR3 is built from 15 residues. Germline lookup yields CDR1 MDHEN and CDR2 SYDVKM. Germline trimming cut 5 bases from V and 0 bases from J; bases unmatched to any gene: 6. The rearrangement uses TRBV28 and TRBJ2-5; 7 nucleotides match TRBD2. The sample comprised blood. The origin of this receptor is a girl aged 5 to 17 with multiple sclerosis. CDR3 amino acids: CASSSGAGYQETQYF. CDR3 sequence (DNA): TGTGCCAGCAGTAGCGGGGCCGGGTACCAAGAGACCCAGTACTTC.